This TCR beta chain emerged from a study of T-cell reconstitution after alpha-beta-depleted transplantation in children. This clonotype was picked up many times. The V and J ends lost 1 base and 2 bases, in that order; junction bases with no gene match: 4. The germline V gene has CDR1 MGHRA and CDR2 YSYEKL. The CDR3 consists of 17 residues. The authors prepared the TCRbeta library with unique molecular identifiers. TCRdb redid the calling of the PCR reads with MiXCR, one entry per CDR3 protein. The sample holds over 300,000 distinct CDR3 sequences, around a tenth seen once. The chain has TRBV4-1 and TRBJ2-1, with 11 bases that match TRBD2. The sample consisted of PBMCs from the stem cell graft donor, taken from the stem cell graft. The clonotype originates from a human donor who donated a stem cell graft to a child with acute lymphoblastic leukemia. CDR3 bases: TGCGCCAGCAGCCAAGGATTACTAGCGGGAGCCTACAATGAGCAGTTCTTC. Protein sequence: CASSQGLLAGAYNEQFF.